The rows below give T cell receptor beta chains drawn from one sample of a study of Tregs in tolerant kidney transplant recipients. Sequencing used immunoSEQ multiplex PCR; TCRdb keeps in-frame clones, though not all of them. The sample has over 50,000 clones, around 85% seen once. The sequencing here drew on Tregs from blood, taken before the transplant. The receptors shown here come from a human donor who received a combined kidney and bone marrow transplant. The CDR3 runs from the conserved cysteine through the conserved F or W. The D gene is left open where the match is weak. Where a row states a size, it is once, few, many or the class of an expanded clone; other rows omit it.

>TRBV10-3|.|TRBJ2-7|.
CAIRTGRDEQYF
TGTGCCATCAGGACGGGCCGAGACGAGCAGTACTTC
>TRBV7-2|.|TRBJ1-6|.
CASSPQRGTYNSPLHF
TGTGCCAGCAGCCCCCAGCGGGGCACCTATAATTCACCCCTCCACTTT
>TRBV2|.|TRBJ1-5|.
CASSSPGGGNQPQHF
TGTGCCAGCAGTTCTCCGGGGGGGGGCAATCAGCCCCAGCATTTT
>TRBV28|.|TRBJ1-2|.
CASSRLGGSGYTF
TGTGCCAGCAGTCGACTAGGGGGTTCTGGCTACACCTTC
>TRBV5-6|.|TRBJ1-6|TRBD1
CASSRTGSNSPLHF
TGTGCCAGCAGCCGGACAGGGAGTAATTCACCCCTCCACTTT
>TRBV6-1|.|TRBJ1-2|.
CASSVLGRVDGYTF
TGTGCCAGCAGTGTCCTAGGCAGGGTCGATGGCTACACCTTC
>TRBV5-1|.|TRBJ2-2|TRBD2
CASSLTAGETGELFF
TGCGCCAGCAGCTTAACCGCGGGGGAAACCGGGGAGCTGTTTTTT
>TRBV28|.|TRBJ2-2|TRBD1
CARRAGTGGAGELFF
TGTGCCCGCAGGGCCGGGACAGGGGGGGCCGGGGAGCTGTTTTTT
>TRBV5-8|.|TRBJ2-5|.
CASSLDVFETQYF
TGTGCCAGCAGCTTAGACGTGTTCGAGACCCAGTACTTC
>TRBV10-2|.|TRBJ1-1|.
CASRGANTEAFF
TGCGCCAGCCGAGGGGCGAACACTGAAGCTTTCTTT
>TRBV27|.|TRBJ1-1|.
CATRWQRNTEAFF
TGTGCCACCCGGTGGCAGCGGAACACTGAAGCTTTCTTT
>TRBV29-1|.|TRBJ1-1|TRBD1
CSAQGQGGNTEAFF
TGCAGCGCCCAGGGACAGGGTGGGAACACTGAAGCTTTCTTT
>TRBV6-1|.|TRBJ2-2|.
CASSESRRFWDTGELFF
TGTGCCAGCAGTGAGAGTAGGCGTTTCTGGGACACCGGGGAGCTGTTTTTT
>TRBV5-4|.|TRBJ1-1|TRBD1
CASSSRTGSNTEAFF
TGTGCCAGCAGCTCGCGGACAGGGTCGAACACTGAAGCTTTCTTT
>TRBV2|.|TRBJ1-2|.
CASRRVKNGYTF
TGTGCCAGCAGGAGGGTAAAGAATGGCTACACCTTC
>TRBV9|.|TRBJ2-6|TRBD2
CASSVTSGGALGANVLTF
TGTGCCAGCAGCGTTACTAGCGGGGGGGCCCTGGGGGCCAACGTCCTGACTTTC
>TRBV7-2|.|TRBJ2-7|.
CASSLERPYEQYF
TGTGCCAGCAGCTTAGAACGGCCCTACGAGCAGTACTTC
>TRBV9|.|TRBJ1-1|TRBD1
CASSGGQGTTEAFF
TGTGCCAGCAGCGGAGGACAGGGGACCACTGAAGCTTTCTTT
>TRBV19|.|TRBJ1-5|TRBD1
CASRPGQGANTQPQHF
TGTGCCAGTAGACCCGGCCAGGGGGCGAATACGCAGCCCCAGCATTTT
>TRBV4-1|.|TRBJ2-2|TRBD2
CASSQVTSGSTGELFF
TGCGCCAGCAGCCAAGTAACTAGCGGGAGCACCGGGGAGCTGTTTTTT
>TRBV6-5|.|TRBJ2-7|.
CASRRQCLGQYF
TGTGCCAGCAGACGACAGTGTCTAGGGCAGTACTTC
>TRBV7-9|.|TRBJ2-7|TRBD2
CASSWSPSGSYEQYF
TGTGCCAGCTCCTGGTCCCCCAGCGGGAGCTACGAGCAGTACTTC
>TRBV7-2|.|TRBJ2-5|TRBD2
CASSLARSGGPMGTQYF
TGTGCCAGCAGCTTAGCACGGTCGGGAGGGCCCATGGGGACCCAGTACTTC
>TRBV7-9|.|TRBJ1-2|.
CASSLHYAHGYTF
TGTGCCAGCAGCTTGCACTATGCCCATGGCTACACCTTC
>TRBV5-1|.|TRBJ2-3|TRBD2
CASSLLAGEDTQYF
TGCGCCAGCAGCTTGTTGGCGGGGGAAGATACGCAGTATTTT
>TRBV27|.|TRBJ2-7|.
CASSLSGAYEQYF
TGTGCCAGCAGTTTATCAGGGGCCTACGAGCAGTACTTC
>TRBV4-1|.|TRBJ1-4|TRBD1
CASSLRGLSEKLFF
TGCGCCAGCAGCCTCAGGGGGCTGAGTGAAAAACTGTTTTTT
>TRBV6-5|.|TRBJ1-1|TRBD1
CASSYSAGRGSREAFF
TGTGCCAGCAGTTACTCCGCGGGCAGGGGGTCCCGAGAAGCTTTCTTT
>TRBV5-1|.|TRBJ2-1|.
CASSLMVFDNEQFF
TGCGCCAGCAGCTTGATGGTTTTTGACAATGAGCAGTTCTTC
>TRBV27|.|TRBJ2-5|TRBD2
CASSSKPTSGSLETQYF
TGTGCCAGCAGTTCCAAACCGACTAGCGGGAGTTTAGAGACCCAGTACTTC
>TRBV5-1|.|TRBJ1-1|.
CASSLEPGNTEAFF
TGCGCCAGCAGCCTAGAGCCGGGGAACACTGAAGCTTTCTTT
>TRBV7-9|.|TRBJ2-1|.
CASSTSPLAVSPSYNEQFF
TGTGCCAGCAGCACCTCCCCCCTAGCAGTTTCCCCCTCCTACAATGAGCAGTTCTTC
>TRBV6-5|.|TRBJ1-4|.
CASSRGGEKLFF
TGTGCCAGCAGCCGCGGCGGGGAAAAACTGTTTTTT
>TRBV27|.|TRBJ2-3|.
CASSLSGRGNTDTQYF
TGTGCCAGCAGTTTATCGGGGCGGGGAAACACAGATACGCAGTATTTT
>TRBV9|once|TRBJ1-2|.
CASSPGVGYGYTF
TGTGCCAGCAGCCCAGGGGTGGGCTATGGCTACACCTTC
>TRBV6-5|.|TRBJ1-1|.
CASSFRQTNTEAFF
TGTGCCAGCAGTTTCCGACAGACGAACACTGAAGCTTTCTTT
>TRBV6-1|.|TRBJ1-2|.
CASREYYGYTF
TGTGCCAGCCGGGAGTACTATGGCTACACCTTC
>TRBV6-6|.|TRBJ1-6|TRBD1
CASRTGLNSPLHF
TGTGCCAGCAGGACAGGGCTTAATTCACCCCTCCACTTT
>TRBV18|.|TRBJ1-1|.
CASSRDLVNTEAFF
TGTGCCAGCTCACGAGACCTCGTGAACACTGAAGCTTTCTTT
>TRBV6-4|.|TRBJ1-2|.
CASSEGRNYGYTF
TGTGCCAGCAGTGAGGGGCGGAACTATGGCTACACCTTC
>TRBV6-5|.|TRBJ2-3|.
CASVRGGTDTQYF
TGTGCCAGCGTTAGGGGGGGCACAGATACGCAGTATTTT
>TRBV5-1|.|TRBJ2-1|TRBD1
CASSRRVRTGGHNEQFF
TGCGCCAGCAGCCGGAGGGTCCGGACAGGGGGCCACAATGAGCAGTTCTTC
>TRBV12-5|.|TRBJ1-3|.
CASGYERTIYF
TGTGCTAGTGGTTATGAGAGGACCATATATTTT
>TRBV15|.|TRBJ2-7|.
CATSRALGGEVLREQYF
TGTGCCACCAGCAGAGCCCTGGGCGGAGAAGTTTTACGCGAGCAGTATTTC
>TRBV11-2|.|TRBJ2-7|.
CASSPSGIEQYF
TGTGCCAGCAGCCCCTCTGGGATCGAGCAGTACTTC
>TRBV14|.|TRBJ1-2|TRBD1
CASSQLPGQLNYGYTF
TGTGCCAGCAGCCAACTACCGGGACAGCTAAACTATGGCTACACCTTC
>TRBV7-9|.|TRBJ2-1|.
CASSLQVGTYNEQFF
TGTGCCAGCAGCCTCCAGGTGGGAACCTACAATGAGCAGTTCTTC
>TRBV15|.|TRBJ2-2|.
CATERTGELFF
TGTGCCACAGAGAGAACCGGGGAGCTGTTTTTT
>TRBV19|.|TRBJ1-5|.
CASSISGWQPQHF
TGTGCCAGTAGTATAAGCGGATGGCAGCCCCAGCATTTT
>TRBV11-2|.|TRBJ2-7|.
CASTQPPSGVHEQYF
TGTGCCAGCACCCAACCCCCCTCGGGGGTTCACGAGCAGTACTTC